This T cell receptor beta chain derives from a study of shared clonotypes between healthy human individuals. TCRdb keeps only in-frame clones here, not all; method: immunoSEQ multiplex PCR. There are about 2.4 million clones in the sample; 80% to 95% occur only once, and roughly 0.39% lies in the top ten. The CDR3 has 12 residues. Trimming removed 6 bases from V and 6 bases from J; junction bases left unmatched: 0. Germline V gives CDR1 KGHSH, CDR2 LQKENI. The receptor's source is a man aged 18 to 30 in good health. Some clones in this sample may be carry-over from other donors' samples. The chain combines TRBV18 with TRBJ2-7; 12 bases match TRBD2. Input material: naive CD4+ T cells from PBMCs. Subset denoted: CD45RA+ positively selected. The CDR3 loop is CASSTSGSEQYF. The CDR3 DNA sequence: TGTGCCAGCTCGACTAGCGGGAGCGAGCAGTACTTC.